The present T cell receptor (beta chain) was sequenced within a study of T cell repertoires in cytomegalovirus infection. Across the whole study: Matching HLA type, along with CMV infection, was indicated by public TCR beta signatures.

TCRdb reprocessed the reads via MiXCR and lists one record per CDR3 protein. The table includes just under 500,000 distinct CDR3 sequences, more than 30% detected once. V lost 0 bases and J lost 0; bases outside the gene matches: 2. This CDR3 is built from 16 residues. In germline, CDR1 is SGHRS, CDR2 YFSETQ. About this clonotype itself: Its antigen is undetermined.

Findings of the study overall: Of the TCR beta families, the public ones yielded a cumulative frequency that identified carriers of CMV plus the relevant HLA. What dominated the ex vivo response were HLA-C-restricted CMV-specific TCR beta clonotypes.

This receptor was taken from a human donor in good health (CMV status not recorded). Some clones in this sample may be carry-over from other donors' samples. The rearrangement joins TRBV5-1 to TRBJ2-1, with TRBD1 identical over 8 bases. The specimen was cultured PBMCs, collected from culture after CMV antigen stimulation. The CDR3 sequence is CASSLGDRISYNEQFF. As DNA, the CDR3 is TGCGCCAGCAGCTTGGGGGACAGGATCTCCTACAATGAGCAGTTCTTC. The full variable domain, in which reference TRBV5-1 and TRBJ2-1 provide the parts outside the CDR3, is KAGVTQTPRYLIKTRGQQVTLSCSPISGHRSVSWYQQTPGQGLQFLFEYFSETQRNKGNFPGRFSGRQFSNSRSEMNVSTLELGDSALYLCASSLGDRISYNEQFFGPGTRLTVL.